One sample yielded the 15 T cell receptor beta chains listed below, sequenced in a study of cytomegalovirus exposure and HLA in healthy donors. The PCR made use of 60 Vbeta and 13 Jbeta primers. Sequencing used immunoSEQ multiplex PCR; TCRdb keeps in-frame clones, though not all of them. Of under 150,000 clones in the sample, 73% were seen once. The sequencing sample was made of PBMCs. These receptors all stem from a human donor in good health.

The V gene is TRBV28, the J gene TRBJ1-2, with 8 positions matching TRBD1. CDR1 and CDR2 from the germline V gene are MDHEN and SYDVKM. The junction had 10 bases not matched to a gene; V was cut back by 6 bases and J by 7 bases. This CDR3 has 14 amino acids. The CDR3 DNA is TGTGCCAGCAGCCTGACCGGGACAGGTTTTGGCTACACCTTC. Encoded protein: CASSLTGTGFGYTF.

This clone has more than one count but fewer than ten. The genes are TRBV10-1 and TRBJ2-1, with 8 bases that match TRBD2. From germline, CDR1 is WNHNN and CDR2 SYGVQD (reference sequence). This CDR3 has 16 residues. V was clipped by 3 bases and J by 1 base; unmatched bases: 5. CDR3 in amino acids: CASSEGSGISYNEQFF. The CDR3 coding sequence is TGCGCCAGCAGTGAAGGTAGCGGGATTTCCTACAATGAGCAGTTCTTC.

The genes are TRBV2 and TRBJ1-1, with unresolved D. The CDR3 is 13 residues long. Trimming cost V 11 bases and J 0 bases, with 13 bases left between them. The germline gives CDR1 SNHLY, CDR2 FYNNEI. CDR3 sequence reads: CALSGYLNTEAFF. The DNA for the CDR3 is TGTGCCCTATCCGGGTATTTGAACACTGAAGCTTTCTTT.

This clone was observed a handful of times. This chain links TRBV6-1 with TRBJ1-5; D gene ambiguous. The CDR3 has 15 amino acids. Germline CDR1 MNHNS, CDR2 SASEGT. The ends were cut back, 1 base at V and 3 bases at J, with 10 bases in the middle. CDR3 DNA sequence: TGTGCCAGCAGTGAAGGTGTGTCCTTCAATCAGCCCCAGCATTTT. Translation gives CASSEGVSFNQPQHF.

Comments on this clone: One end of the junction is discordant with germline, which a read error may explain. Other DNA sequences in this specimen translate into the identical CDR3. The V gene is TRBV7-9, the J gene TRBJ1-2; D perhaps matches TRBD1 (6 bases). The CDR3 covers 15 residues. The germline V gene encodes CDR1 SEHNR and CDR2 FQNEAQ (reference sequence). The CDR3 loop reads CASSLALGANYGYTF. DNA of the CDR3: TGTGCCAGCAGCTTAGCGCTGGGGGCTAACTACGGCTACACCTTC.

The chain is built from TRBV29-1 and TRBJ1-1, with D possibly TRBD1 on 5 matching bases. Per the germline V gene, CDR1 is SQVTM and CDR2 is ANQGSEA. The CDR3 is made up of 14 amino acids. V lost 6 bases to trimming and J lost 1 base, with 15 bases between them. The CDR3 is CSVVRQPENTEAFF. The CDR3, as DNA: TGCAGCGTCGTTCGACAGCCAGAGAACACTGAAGCTTTCTTT.

This clone was seen a few times. V gene TRBV27 combines with J gene TRBJ2-5, with 7 bases lining up with TRBD2. The length of the CDR3 is 14 residues. The ends lost 6 bases at V and 1 base at J; junction bases unmatched: 5. CDR1 MNHEY and CDR2 SMNVEV come from the germline V gene (reference sequence). For the CDR3, the DNA is TGTGCCAGCAGAGCGGGACCCCCCCAAGAGACCCAGTACTTC. As protein: CASRAGPPQETQYF.

CDR3 residues: CASSLAGGTYEQYF. In DNA form, the CDR3 reads TGTGCCAGCAGTTTAGCTGGCGGAACCTACGAGCAGTACTTC. The V and J genes are TRBV27 and TRBJ2-7; D is unresolved. The CDR3 runs to 14 residues. Per the germline V gene, CDR1 is MNHEY and CDR2 is SMNVEV (reference sequence). Trimming removed 2 bases at V and 2 bases at J, with 10 bases between.

This chain connects TRBV6-6 to TRBJ2-5, with D perhaps matching TRBD2 (6 bases). The germline V gene encodes CDR1 MNHNY and CDR2 SVGAGI (reference sequence). Trimming pared 6 bases from V and 4 bases from J, leaving 18 bases between. The CDR3 totals 15 residues. CDR3 coding DNA: TGTGCCAGCAGCCCCTCTGCGGGGCTTGGAGAGACCCAGTACTTC. Translation: CASSPSAGLGETQYF.

As concerns this clone: Other DNA sequences in this specimen translate into the identical CDR3. This chain joins TRBV7-9 and TRBJ1-1; no reliable D call. V lost 1 base and J 0 bases, leaving 6 bases between the germline ends. Germline CDR1 is SEHNR and CDR2 is FQNEAQ (reference sequence). The CDR3 has 14 amino acids. The CDR3 nucleotides are TGTGCCAGCAGCTTAGGCCAGGTGAACACTGAAGCTTTCTTT. The encoded protein is CASSLGQVNTEAFF.

The chain uses TRBV6-1 and TRBJ1-5; 8 nucleotides agree with TRBD1. CDR3 length: 14 amino acids. Germline values: CDR1 MNHNS, CDR2 SASEGT. The trim removed 7 bases at V and 8 bases at J, leaving 10 bases unmatched. The CDR3 DNA follows: TGTGCCAGCAAAACGGACAGGGCTCAGGAGCCCCAGCATTTT. Its translation is CASKTDRAQEPQHF.

This chain connects TRBV5-5 to TRBJ1-4; tentative D call: TRBD1 (5 bases). Deletions cut 1 base from V and 0 bases from J, with 13 bases between. The germline CDR1 and CDR2 sequences are SGHKS and YYEKEE (reference sequence). The CDR3 runs to 17 residues. The CDR3 here is CASSLRAGSPTNEKLFF. The CDR3 DNA reads TGTGCCAGCAGCTTGAGGGCAGGGTCTCCAACTAATGAAAAACTGTTTTTT.

This chain joins TRBV5-7 and TRBJ2-5; 7 bases are shared with TRBD1. TRBV5-7 belongs to the ORF category, with a function that is uncertain. J gave up 3 bases and V 4 bases, and 6 bases lay outside the gene matches. The CDR3 consists of 14 residues. In DNA, the CDR3 is TGTGCCAGCAGCCATACGACAGGGAAAGAGACCCAGTACTTC. It is translated as CASSHTTGKETQYF.

The chain has TRBV5-1 and TRBJ2-1; perhaps TRBD2 as D (6 bases). Trimming stripped 4 bases from V and 8 bases from J, with 16 bases between. This CDR3 is 14 amino acids long. In germline, CDR1 is SGHRS, CDR2 YFSETQ. Here the CDR3 DNA reads TGCGCCAGCAGCACCGGGACTCCTATTGATGAGCAGTTCTTC. It encodes CASSTGTPIDEQFF. The variable domain in full, completed from reference TRBV5-1 and TRBJ2-1, reads KAGVTQTPRYLIKTRGQQVTLSCSPISGHRSVSWYQQTPGQGLQFLFEYFSETQRNKGNFPGRFSGRQFSNSRSEMNVSTLELGDSALYLCASSTGTPIDEQFFGPGTRLTVL.

There are a few counts of this clone. This chain links TRBV30 with TRBJ1-1, with 7 nucleotides matching TRBD1. J lost 2 bases, V lost 5 bases, and 2 bases had no gene match. CDR3 length: 12 residues. The germline V gene encodes CDR1 GTSNPN and CDR2 SVGIG (reference sequence). The DNA of the CDR3 is TGTGCCTGGGGGACAGATAACACTGAAGCTTTCTTT. Residues: CAWGTDNTEAFF.